The 22 T cell receptor beta chains given below trace back to one sample, sequenced in a study of PD-1 blockade in mismatch repair-deficient tumors. TCRdb keeps only in-frame clones here, not all; method: immunoSEQ multiplex PCR. The sample has 90,000 to 120,000 clones; 82% are singletons. The input for sequencing was peripheral blood, taken around 8 months after starting pembrolizumab. These receptor sequences come from an adult with mismatch repair-deficient cancer.

V is TRBV5-1 and J is TRBJ1-2, with a weak D call TRBD1 (5 bases). Germline-derived CDR1 and CDR2 are SGHRS and YFSETQ. The CDR3 length is 14 residues. Trimming took off 4 bases at V and 7 bases at J, with 17 bases between the two ends. CDR3 sequence (DNA): TGCGCCAGCAGCCCCGCCGGGGCGGATATTGGCTACACCTTC. This codes for CASSPAGADIGYTF.

V is TRBV2 and J is TRBJ1-5; D is perhaps TRBD1 (6 bases). Trimming pared 5 bases from V and 3 bases from J, leaving 11 bases between. Germline CDR1 reads SNHLY; CDR2 reads FYNNEI. CDR3 length: 14 amino acids. CDR3 loop: CASSSDRNNQPQHF. The CDR3 DNA follows: TGTGCCAGCAGTTCCGACAGGAACAATCAGCCCCAGCATTTT. Full variable domain (rest looked up from reference TRBV2 and TRBJ1-5): EPEVTQTPSHQVTQMGQEVILRCVPISNHLYFYWYRQILGQKVEFLVSFYNNEISEKSEIFDDQFSVERPDGSNFTLKIRSTKLEDSAMYFCASSSDRNNQPQHFGDGTRLSIL.

The genes are TRBV19 and TRBJ2-3; TRBD1 agrees at 9 bases. The CDR3 runs 16 residues. Trimming at V came to 4 bases and at J to 4 bases, leaving 9 bases not matched to a gene. The germline CDR1 and CDR2 sequences are LNHDA and SQIVND (reference sequence). The DNA for the CDR3 is TGTGCCAGTAGTACTCGGACAGGGGATATCGCAGATACGCAGTATTTT. Protein sequence: CASSTRTGDIADTQYF.

This rearrangement joins TRBV28 to TRBJ1-5; no firm D call. V lost 6 bases, J lost 6 bases, and 15 bases lay in between. CDR3 length: 14 amino acids. Germline values: CDR1 MDHEN, CDR2 SYDVKM. The CDR3 DNA reads TGTGCCAGCAGAGGTTCGGGGTCAGTTCAGCCCCAGCATTTT. The encoded protein is CASRGSGSVQPQHF.

This clone was detected ten times or more. The rearrangement joins TRBV6-5 to TRBJ1-4; no clear D gene. With 6 bases removed from V and 5 bases from J, the gap between germline ends came to 10 bases. In germline, CDR1 is MNHEY, CDR2 SVGAGI. CDR3 length: 13 residues. The CDR3 loop is CASRRRPNEKLFF. In nucleotides, the CDR3 is TGTGCCAGCAGGCGTAGGCCGAATGAAAAACTGTTTTTT.

The chain joins TRBV27 to TRBJ2-1; D ambiguous. V was shortened by 4 bases and J by 0 bases, with 10 bases between the two germline ends. The CDR3 spans 15 residues. Per germline, CDR1 MNHEY and CDR2 SMNVEV (reference sequence). CDR3 bases: TGTGCCAGCAGTTCCGACACGAGCTCCTACAATGAGCAGTTCTTC. It specifies CASSSDTSSYNEQFF.

The V gene is TRBV5-1, the J gene TRBJ1-2; 8 bases are shared with TRBD1. Unmatched junction bases numbered 9, after V lost 0 bases and J lost 8 bases. CDR1 and CDR2 (germline): SGHRS, YFSETQ. This CDR3 is built from 15 residues. The CDR3 protein is CASSLDIQGAGGYTF. CDR3 bases: TGCGCCAGCAGCTTGGACATTCAGGGGGCGGGAGGCTACACCTTC. The whole variable domain, remainder taken from reference TRBV5-1 and TRBJ1-2, is KAGVTQTPRYLIKTRGQQVTLSCSPISGHRSVSWYQQTPGQGLQFLFEYFSETQRNKGNFPGRFSGRQFSNSRSEMNVSTLELGDSALYLCASSLDIQGAGGYTFGSGTRLTVV.

This chain joins TRBV10-3 and TRBJ2-6; D unresolved. This CDR3 spans 13 amino acids. Germline CDR1 reads ENHRY; CDR2 reads SYGVKD. V was trimmed by 6 bases and J by 3 bases, leaving 6 bases between them. The DNA for the CDR3 is TGTGCCATCAGAGCTCTTGGGGCCAACGTCCTGACTTTC. Its translation: CAIRALGANVLTF.

The chain combines TRBV7-8 with TRBJ2-3, with D perhaps matching TRBD2 (5 bases). The CDR3 sequence is 14 residues long. V dropped 1 base and J dropped 2 bases, with 7 bases sitting between them. Germline CDR1 is SGHVS and CDR2 is FQNEAQ. The CDR3 region is CASSLGLFTDTQYF. DNA of the CDR3: TGTGCCAGCAGCTTAGGACTATTCACAGATACGCAGTATTTT.

The rearrangement joins TRBV4-1 to TRBJ2-5; no reliable D call. CDR1 and CDR2 from the germline V gene are MGHRA and YSYEKL. CDR3 length equals 15 residues. The V and J ends lost 0 bases and 1 base respectively, with 9 bases between them. CDR3 bases: TGCGCCAGCAGCCAAGATTTATGGCCCCAAGAGACCCAGTACTTC. The encoded protein is CASSQDLWPQETQYF.

The CDR3 DNA follows: TGTGCCAGCAGCGACGGGACATCTAACTATGGCTACACCTTC. Translating it yields CASSDGTSNYGYTF. The chain joins TRBV5-6 to TRBJ1-2, with a possible D match to TRBD1 (6 bases). Germline values: CDR1 SGHDT, CDR2 YYEEEE. V lost 4 bases, J lost 0 bases, and 10 bases lay in between. CDR3 length: 14 residues.

The rearrangement uses TRBV5-1 and TRBJ2-1, with no clear D. CDR3 size: 15 residues. CDR1 is SGHRS and CDR2 is YFSETQ in the germline V gene. The V end lost 4 bases, the J end lost 0 bases, and 11 bases lay between the germline ends. The CDR3 bases are TGCGCCAGCAGCACAGACTCCAGCTCCTACAATGAGCAGTTCTTC. It yields the protein CASSTDSSSYNEQFF.

This chain links TRBV7-2 with TRBJ1-1, with 8 bases fitting TRBD1. Germline V gene data show CDR1 as SGHTA and CDR2 as FQGNSA. The junction had 5 bases not matched to a gene; V was cut back by 5 bases and J by 9 bases. This CDR3 comprises 12 residues. The CDR3 bases are TGTGCCAGCAGCACCCGGACAGGGAAAGCTTTCTTT. Amino acid sequence: CASSTRTGKAFF.

The V call is TRBV6-5, the J call TRBJ1-1; the D is unclear. Trimming left V 6 bases short and J 4 bases short, with 9 bases between. The V gene's germline CDR1 is MNHEY and CDR2 SVGAGI. There are 12 residues in the CDR3. The CDR3 coding sequence is TGTGCCAGCAGCCACAGTGGCACTGAAGCTTTCTTT. The encoded protein is CASSHSGTEAFF.

This chain links TRBV29-1 with TRBJ2-7, with a tentative D call TRBD2 (6 bases). This CDR3 has 13 amino acids. Germline V gene lookup returns CDR1 SQVTM and CDR2 ANQGSEA. The ends were cut back, 3 bases at V and 4 bases at J, with 13 bases in the middle. CDR3 amino acids: CSVEASAGYEQYF. CDR3 in DNA: TGCAGCGTTGAGGCTAGCGCAGGGTACGAGCAGTACTTC.

Details on this clone: The same CDR3 can be traced to other DNA sequences in this sample. This sequence joins TRBV19 and TRBJ1-2, with TRBD1 matching over 10 bases. Germline lookup yields CDR1 LNHDA and CDR2 SQIVND (reference sequence). V was pared by 2 bases and J by 2 bases, with 2 bases of the junction left unmatched. This CDR3 region has 15 residues. The chain's CDR3 is CASSIPGQGNYGYTF. As DNA, the CDR3 is TGTGCCAGTAGTATACCGGGACAGGGGAACTATGGCTACACCTTC.

The chain couples TRBV10-3 to TRBJ2-7; D possibly corresponds to TRBD1 (7 bases). Trimming pared 4 bases from V and 2 bases from J, leaving 15 bases between. CDR3 length equals 15 residues. Germline V CDR1 and CDR2: ENHRY, SYGVKD. The CDR3, as DNA: TGTGCCATCAGTGGGGGAGGAGACAGGGCCTACGAGCAGTACTTC. Protein product: CAISGGGDRAYEQYF.

The gene calls are TRBV27 and TRBJ1-3; D unresolved. CDR1 and CDR2 (germline): MNHEY, SMNVEV (reference sequence). The CDR3 is 16 residues long. V shed 0 bases and J shed 1 base, with 10 bases lying between them. The CDR3 region is CASSLSPGWSGNTIYF. The CDR3 coding sequence is TGTGCCAGCAGTTTATCGCCTGGGTGGTCTGGAAACACCATATATTTT.

The J gene is TRBJ2-1, the V gene TRBV27; D remains unclear. CDR3 length: 14 amino acids. V was cut by 2 bases and J by 0 bases, with 5 bases left in between. Germline CDR1 MNHEY, CDR2 SMNVEV (reference sequence). CDR3 sequence reads: CASSLVDSYNEQFF. CDR3 DNA: TGTGCCAGCAGTTTAGTTGACTCCTACAATGAGCAGTTCTTC.

This clone was found a few times. The gene calls are TRBV6-1 and TRBJ2-5; tentative D call: TRBD2 (6 bases). The ends were cut back, 4 bases at V and 1 base at J, with 13 bases in the middle. Germline loops: CDR1 MNHNS, CDR2 SASEGT. The CDR3 runs to 15 residues. As DNA, the CDR3 is TGTGCCAGCAGTGTCATCCTAGCGAGCCAAGAGACCCAGTACTTC. The encoded protein is CASSVILASQETQYF.

This chain connects TRBV6-1 to TRBJ1-5; D remains ambiguous. Germline values: CDR1 MNHNS, CDR2 SASEGT. The V and J ends lost 2 bases and 1 base respectively, with 6 bases between them. CDR3 length: 14 residues. As DNA, the CDR3 is TGTGCCAGCAGTGAAATAGGAAGCAATCAGCCCCAGCATTTT. Translating gives CASSEIGSNQPQHF.

The rearrangement joins TRBV2 to TRBJ1-4; 7 bases match TRBD1. J lost 8 bases, V lost 7 bases, and 13 bases had no gene match. In germline, CDR1 is SNHLY, CDR2 FYNNEI. The CDR3 is 15 amino acids. The CDR3 DNA sequence: TGTGCCAGCACCCGATTCGACAGGGAGGGGGAAAAACTGTTTTTT. Protein: CASTRFDREGEKLFF.